The 2 T cell receptor beta chains in this list originate from one sample, sequenced in a study of blood T cell repertoires in COVID-19. Assay used: immunoSEQ multiplex PCR; TCRdb lists only in-frame clones, some missing. The table has approximately 240,000 clones, about 79% seen once. The sample comprised peripheral blood. The receptors stem from a woman between 40 and 50 years old who had recovered from COVID-19.

V is TRBV18 and J is TRBJ2-1; 7 positions agree with TRBD1. Germline CDR1 reads KGHSH; CDR2 reads LQKENI. The J segment lost 7 bases and the V segment lost 3 bases, leaving 3 bases of the junction unmatched. This CDR3 spans 13 amino acids. The CDR3, as DNA: TGTGCCAGCTCACCGCAACAGGGGAATGAGCAGTTCTTC. It translates to CASSPQQGNEQFF. The full variable domain, with the rest looked up from reference TRBV18 and TRBJ2-1, is NAGVMQNPRHLVRRRGQEARLRCSPMKGHSHVYWYRQLPEEGLKFMVYLQKENIIDESGMPKERFSAEFPKEGPSILRIQQVVRGDSAAYFCASSPQQGNEQFFGPGTRLTVL.

The sample holds a few counts of this clone. The rearrangement links TRBV9 to TRBJ1-6; D not certain. Germline V gene sequence: CDR1 SGDLS, CDR2 YYNGEE. Trimming pared 3 bases from V and 10 bases from J, leaving 17 bases between. The CDR3 covers 15 residues. In DNA form, the CDR3 reads TGTGCCAGCAGCGGAGGAGGTAGCCAAGACTCACCCCTCCACTTT. This sequence encodes CASSGGGSQDSPLHF.